These T cell receptor beta chains were read from a single sample in a study of control samples from healthy donors and cancer patients. Sequencing used immunoSEQ multiplex PCR; TCRdb keeps in-frame clones, though not all of them. The repertoire has approximately 130,000 clones, approximately 87% of them found once; the top ten carry 12%. The sequencing sample was made of blood. The receptor set was obtained from a man aged 25-40 years in good health. The CDR3 runs from the conserved cysteine through the conserved F or W. Each record gives: D gene, J gene, V gene, CDR3 length, clone size, CDR3 protein, CDR3 DNA. D genes are given only for firm matches. A clone size is listed for some rows: how often the clone was seen (once, few, many), or a class if it is expanded.

d_gene: NA; j_gene: TRBJ2-2; v_gene: TRBV7-3; len: 13; abundance: NA; CDR3aa: CATQLDRTGELFF; CDR3nt: TGTGCCACCCAGCTGGACCGCACCGGGGAGCTGTTTTTT
d_gene: TRBD1; j_gene: TRBJ2-3; v_gene: TRBV5-1; len: 16; abundance: NA; CDR3aa: CASSLRIGQGSDTQYF; CDR3nt: TGCGCCAGCAGCTTGCGAATAGGACAGGGGTCAGATACGCAGTATTTT
d_gene: NA; j_gene: TRBJ2-3; v_gene: TRBV10-3; len: 13; abundance: once; CDR3aa: CAISAGLLDTQYF; CDR3nt: TGTGCCATCAGTGCTGGACTGTTAGATACGCAGTATTTT
d_gene: NA; j_gene: TRBJ1-4; v_gene: TRBV3-1/TRBV3-2; len: 14; abundance: NA; CDR3aa: CASSPPGDGEKLFF; CDR3nt: TGTGCCAGCAGCCCCCCGGGGGATGGTGAAAAACTGTTTTTT
d_gene: TRBD1; j_gene: TRBJ1-2; v_gene: TRBV7-3; len: 13; abundance: NA; CDR3aa: CASSLTGGHGYTF; CDR3nt: TGTGCCAGCAGCTTAACAGGGGGCCATGGCTACACCTTC
d_gene: NA; j_gene: TRBJ1-4; v_gene: TRBV2; len: 14; abundance: NA; CDR3aa: CASRGTSTNEKLFF; CDR3nt: TGTGCCAGCAGGGGGACTTCAACTAATGAAAAACTGTTTTTT
d_gene: TRBD1; j_gene: TRBJ1-4; v_gene: TRBV18; len: 13; abundance: NA; CDR3aa: CASAGTGDEKLFF; CDR3nt: TGTGCCAGTGCCGGGACAGGGGACGAAAAACTGTTTTTT
d_gene: TRBD1; j_gene: TRBJ2-5; v_gene: TRBV27; len: 15; abundance: NA; CDR3aa: CASSPRDREQETQYF; CDR3nt: TGTGCCAGCAGTCCCCGGGACAGGGAACAAGAGACCCAGTACTTC
d_gene: NA; j_gene: TRBJ1-2; v_gene: TRBV14; len: 15; abundance: few; CDR3aa: CASSQDSLRGYGYTF; CDR3nt: TGTGCCAGCAGCCAAGATAGCCTTAGGGGTTATGGCTACACCTTC
d_gene: TRBD1; j_gene: TRBJ1-1; v_gene: TRBV7-6; len: 15; abundance: NA; CDR3aa: CASSCVRDRDTEAFF; CDR3nt: TGTGCCAGCAGCTGTGTCCGGGACAGGGACACTGAAGCTTTCTTT
d_gene: NA; j_gene: TRBJ2-2; v_gene: TRBV27; len: 15; abundance: NA; CDR3aa: CASSFQAANTGELFF; CDR3nt: TGTGCCAGCAGTTTTCAGGCAGCTAACACCGGGGAGCTGTTTTTT
d_gene: TRBD2; j_gene: TRBJ2-3; v_gene: TRBV7-2; len: 17; abundance: NA; CDR3aa: CASSYTGLGTSTDTQYF; CDR3nt: TGTGCCAGCAGCTATACGGGACTAGGGACTAGCACAGATACGCAGTATTTT
d_gene: NA; j_gene: TRBJ1-5; v_gene: TRBV4-1; len: 16; abundance: once; CDR3aa: CASSQEGKASNQPQHF; CDR3nt: TGCGCCAGCAGCCAAGAAGGAAAGGCAAGCAATCAGCCCCAGCATTTT
d_gene: NA; j_gene: TRBJ1-5; v_gene: TRBV30; len: 13; abundance: NA; CDR3aa: CAWRGDSNQPQHF; CDR3nt: TGTGCCTGGAGGGGGGATAGCAATCAGCCCCAGCATTTT
d_gene: NA; j_gene: TRBJ1-4; v_gene: TRBV7-2; len: 15; abundance: NA; CDR3aa: CASSPYRDSNEKLFF; CDR3nt: TGTGCCAGCAGCCCCTACAGGGATTCTAATGAAAAACTGTTTTTT
d_gene: NA; j_gene: TRBJ1-2; v_gene: TRBV18; len: 15; abundance: NA; CDR3aa: CASSPLPTGYRGYTF; CDR3nt: TGTGCCAGCTCACCACTCCCTACAGGGTATCGTGGCTACACCTTC
d_gene: NA; j_gene: TRBJ1-2; v_gene: TRBV6-1; len: 13; abundance: NA; CDR3aa: CASSEKPENGYTF; CDR3nt: TGTGCCAGCAGTGAAAAACCCGAAAATGGCTACACCTTC
d_gene: NA; j_gene: TRBJ1-1; v_gene: TRBV5-1; len: 14; abundance: NA; CDR3aa: CASRTHLGDTEAFF; CDR3nt: TGCGCCAGCAGGACGCACCTGGGCGACACTGAAGCTTTCTTT
d_gene: NA; j_gene: TRBJ2-2; v_gene: TRBV24-1; len: 15; abundance: once; CDR3aa: CATSDYPGNTGELFF; CDR3nt: TGTGCCACCAGTGATTACCCAGGGAACACCGGGGAGCTGTTTTTT
d_gene: NA; j_gene: TRBJ1-2; v_gene: TRBV5-5; len: 13; abundance: NA; CDR3aa: CASSLADGTGYTF; CDR3nt: TGTGCCAGCAGCCTTGCGGATGGTACTGGCTACACCTTC
d_gene: NA; j_gene: TRBJ2-3; v_gene: TRBV7-2; len: 13; abundance: once; CDR3aa: CASSSGAADTQYF; CDR3nt: TGTGCCAGCAGCTCGGGAGCGGCAGATACGCAGTATTTT
d_gene: NA; j_gene: TRBJ2-6; v_gene: TRBV7-9; len: 15; abundance: NA; CDR3aa: CASGVLGSGANVLTF; CDR3nt: TGTGCCAGCGGTGTTCTCGGGTCTGGGGCCAACGTCCTGACTTTC
d_gene: NA; j_gene: TRBJ1-4; v_gene: TRBV7-6; len: 16; abundance: NA; CDR3aa: CASSLNGRETGEKLFF; CDR3nt: TGTGCCAGCAGCTTAAATGGGAGGGAAACGGGTGAAAAACTGTTTTTT
d_gene: NA; j_gene: TRBJ2-3; v_gene: TRBV5-1; len: 14; abundance: NA; CDR3aa: CASSSRDIRDTQYF; CDR3nt: TGCGCCAGCAGCTCCCGGGACATCAGAGATACGCAGTATTTT
d_gene: TRBD1; j_gene: TRBJ1-1; v_gene: TRBV29-1; len: 15; abundance: NA; CDR3aa: CSVEGQGRADTEAFF; CDR3nt: TGCAGCGTTGAAGGACAGGGGAGGGCCGACACTGAAGCTTTCTTT
d_gene: TRBD1; j_gene: TRBJ2-1; v_gene: TRBV3-1/TRBV3-2; len: 18; abundance: NA; CDR3aa: CASSPDGGQGGLPNEQFF; CDR3nt: TGTGCCAGCAGTCCCGACGGGGGACAGGGGGGCCTTCCCAATGAGCAGTTCTTC
d_gene: NA; j_gene: TRBJ2-7; v_gene: TRBV3-1/TRBV3-2; len: 14; abundance: NA; CDR3aa: CASNQGGTSYEQYF; CDR3nt: TGTGCCAGCAACCAAGGAGGGACTTCCTACGAGCAGTACTTC
d_gene: NA; j_gene: TRBJ1-5; v_gene: TRBV30; len: 15; abundance: NA; CDR3aa: CAWSEGTLSNQPQHF; CDR3nt: TGTGCCTGGAGTGAGGGGACACTAAGCAATCAGCCCCAGCATTTT